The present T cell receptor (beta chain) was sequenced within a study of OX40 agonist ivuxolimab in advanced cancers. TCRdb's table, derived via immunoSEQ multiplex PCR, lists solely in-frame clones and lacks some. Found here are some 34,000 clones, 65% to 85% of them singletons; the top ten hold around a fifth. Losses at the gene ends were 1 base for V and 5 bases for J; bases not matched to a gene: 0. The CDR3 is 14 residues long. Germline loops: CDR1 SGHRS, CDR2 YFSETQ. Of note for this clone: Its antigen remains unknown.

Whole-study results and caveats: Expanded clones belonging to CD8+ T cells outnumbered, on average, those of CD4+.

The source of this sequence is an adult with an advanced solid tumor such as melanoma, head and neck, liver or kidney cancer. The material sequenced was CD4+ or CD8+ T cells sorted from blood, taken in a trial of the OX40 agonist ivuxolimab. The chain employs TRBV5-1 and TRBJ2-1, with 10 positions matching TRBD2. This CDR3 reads CASSLTSGDNEQFF. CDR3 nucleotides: TGCGCCAGCAGCTTGACTAGCGGGGACAATGAGCAGTTCTTC. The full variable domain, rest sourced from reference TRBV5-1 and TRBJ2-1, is KAGVTQTPRYLIKTRGQQVTLSCSPISGHRSVSWYQQTPGQGLQFLFEYFSETQRNKGNFPGRFSGRQFSNSRSEMNVSTLELGDSALYLCASSLTSGDNEQFFGPGTRLTVL.